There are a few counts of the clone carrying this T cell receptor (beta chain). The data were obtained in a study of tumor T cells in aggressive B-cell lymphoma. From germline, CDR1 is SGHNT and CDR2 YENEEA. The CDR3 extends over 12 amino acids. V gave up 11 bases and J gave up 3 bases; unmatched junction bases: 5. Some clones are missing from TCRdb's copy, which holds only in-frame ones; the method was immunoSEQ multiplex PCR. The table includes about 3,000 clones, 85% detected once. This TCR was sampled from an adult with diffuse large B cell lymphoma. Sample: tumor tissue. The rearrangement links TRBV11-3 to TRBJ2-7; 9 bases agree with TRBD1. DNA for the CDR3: TGTGCCTGGCCGACAGGGGGCTACGAGCAGTACTTC. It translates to CAWPTGGYEQYF.